This TCR beta chain was identified in a study of Graves' ophthalmopathy and Graves' hyperthyroidism. A few counts support this clonotype. Antigen specificity is unknown. Whole-study results and caveats: The model predicted progression of ophthalmopathy with a sensitivity of roughly 65%, and its specificity was roughly 72%.

Clinicians diagnosed using symptoms, serum thyroxine, TRAb, thyroid ultrasound and orbital computed tomography. The authors amplified TCR beta CDR3 regions, and they did so from RNA transcripts for repertoire sequencing. The first round was an RT-PCR with HTBI primers, and the second round was a multiplex PCR. In TCRdb, the multiplex PCR reads were re-called with MiXCR into one record per CDR3 protein. The sample contains around 1,200,000 distinct CDR3 sequences, less than 45% of which appear only once. The V end was cut by 4 bases, the J end by 1 base, with 15 bases between. Germline CDR1 SGHKS, CDR2 YYEKEE (reference sequence). CDR3 length: 15 residues.

Material: peripheral blood or thyroid tissue (not recorded which). The receptor was derived from an adult man with Graves' hyperthyroidism. This rearrangement joins TRBV5-5 to TRBJ2-7; maybe TRBD2 (6 bases). The CDR3 DNA sequence: TGTGCCAGCAGCGCGGAGGGCTACTTATCCTACGAGCAGTACTTC. It yields the protein CASSAEGYLSYEQYF.